This entry lists 19 T cell receptor beta chains sequenced from one sample in a study of blood T cell repertoires in COVID-19. TCRdb keeps only in-frame clones here, not all; method: immunoSEQ multiplex PCR. The sample includes approximately 270,000 clones, 80% to 90% of them seen just once. The sequencing sample was made of peripheral blood. All receptors derive from a man older than 75 with acute or convalescent COVID-19.

About this clone itself: The germline gene is not matched at one end of the junction; a read error may be the cause. The rearrangement links TRBV7-9 to TRBJ2-1; D perhaps matches TRBD1 (5 bases). Germline loops: CDR1 SEHNR, CDR2 FQNEAQ (reference sequence). This CDR3 contains 15 residues. The CDR3 region is CASSQWTTSSNEQFF. CDR3 coding DNA: TGTGCCAGCAGCCAATGGACAACCTCCTCCAATGAGCAGTTCTTC.

In this sample, this clone turned up a few times. The rearrangement uses TRBV3-1 (or the pseudogene TRBV3-2) and TRBJ2-1; TRBD2 might be the D (6 bases). The V gene lost 4 bases and the J gene lost 3 bases, with 19 bases spanning the gap. The CDR3 consists of 17 residues. Germline V gives CDR1 LGHDT, CDR2 YNNKEL (reference sequence). The CDR3 nucleotides read TGTGCCAGCAGCCCATTCTCCGGCGGGGTAGTCTACAATGAGCAGTTCTTC. It encodes CASSPFSGGVVYNEQFF.

The chain uses TRBV7-8 and TRBJ2-3; D is perhaps TRBD2 (5 bases). The CDR3 totals 14 residues. The germline V gene has CDR1 SGHVS and CDR2 FQNEAQ. Trimming cost V 1 base and J 4 bases, with 9 bases left between them. The CDR3 loop reads CASSLEFGADTQYF. The CDR3 DNA follows: TGTGCCAGCAGCTTAGAGTTCGGGGCAGATACGCAGTATTTT.

A few counts support this clone. The rearrangement joins TRBV19 to TRBJ1-6, with 8 bases lining up with TRBD1. CDR1 LNHDA and CDR2 SQIVND come from the germline V gene (reference sequence). CDR3 size: 15 residues. Trimming removed 7 bases from V and 0 bases from J; junction bases left unmatched: 2. This chain's CDR3 is CASKGTGSYNSPLHF. The CDR3, as DNA: TGTGCCAGTAAAGGGACAGGCTCCTATAATTCACCCCTCCACTTT.

This chain uses TRBV29-1 with TRBJ2-3; 10 bases fit TRBD1. Trimming at V came to 1 base and at J to 5 bases, leaving 6 bases not matched to a gene. The length of the CDR3 is 15 residues. Looked up from germline, CDR1 is SQVTM and CDR2 is ANQGSEA. CDR3: CSVEGGTGVRDTQYF. CDR3 bases: TGCAGCGTTGAAGGGGGGACAGGGGTTAGAGATACGCAGTATTTT.

The chain joins TRBV5-1 to TRBJ2-3; the match to TRBD2 covers 14 bases. This CDR3 contains 16 residues. After removal of 4 bases from V and 6 bases from J, the junction contained 7 bases not matched to a gene. In germline, CDR1 is SGHRS, CDR2 YFSETQ. The DNA for the CDR3 is TGCGCCAGCAGCGGACGACTAGCGGGAGGGAGTGATACGCAGTATTTT. It specifies CASSGRLAGGSDTQYF.

V gene TRBV28 combines with J gene TRBJ1-4; D might be TRBD1 (6 bases). Deletions cut 2 bases from V and 5 bases from J, with 12 bases between. The CDR3 has 15 residues. The V gene's germline CDR1 is MDHEN and CDR2 SYDVKM. This CDR3 reads CASSLRGTANEKLFF. Written as DNA, the CDR3 is TGTGCCAGCAGTTTAAGGGGGACGGCGAATGAAAAACTGTTTTTT.

This rearrangement joins TRBV21-1 to TRBJ2-1; the D call of TRBD1 is as the table states it, not checked on the DNA. TRBV21-1 is a listed pseudogene. This CDR3 contains 14 residues. Written as DNA, the CDR3 is TGTGCCAGCAGAGGACAGGTGGGATACAATGAGCAGTTCTTC. It specifies CASRGQVGYNEQFF.

The chain uses TRBV29-1 and TRBJ1-1, with TRBD1 matching 7 bases. Germline-derived CDR1 and CDR2 are SQVTM and ANQGSEA. V lost 6 bases, J lost 0 bases, and 7 bases stayed unmatched. The CDR3 runs to 14 residues. The CDR3: CSVKRDSLNTEAFF. In nucleotides, the CDR3 is TGCAGCGTCAAAAGGGACAGTTTGAACACTGAAGCTTTCTTT.

The CDR3 protein is CASSLGGLAGFTGELFF. The CDR3 DNA is TGTGCCAGCAGCTTAGGGGGACTAGCGGGATTCACCGGGGAGCTGTTTTTT. This chain uses TRBV7-8 with TRBJ2-2, with 13 positions matching TRBD2. The CDR3 runs 17 residues. Germline trimming cut 1 base from V and 4 bases from J; bases unmatched to any gene: 3. Germline V lookup: CDR1 SGHVS, CDR2 FQNEAQ.

The chain combines TRBV18 with TRBJ1-5; D uncertain. The V gene's germline CDR1 is KGHSH and CDR2 LQKENI. This CDR3 has 17 residues. V was clipped by 3 bases and J by 1 base, with 16 bases between them. The CDR3 coding sequence is TGTGCCAGCTCACCTTCCTCGAGGGTGGGAAGCAATCAGCCCCAGCATTTT. Its protein product is CASSPSSRVGSNQPQHF.

This sequence joins TRBV4-1 and TRBJ2-7, with 7 bases aligning to TRBD1. This CDR3 is built from 18 residues. CDR1 MGHRA and CDR2 YSYEKL come from the germline V gene. V lost 0 bases to trimming and J lost 5 bases; unmatched junction nucleotides: 16. The DNA of the CDR3 is TGCGCCAGCAGCCAAGATGTCAGGGACAGCCTCGGGTATCACGAGCAGTACTTC. Translated: CASSQDVRDSLGYHEQYF.

The genes are TRBV19 and TRBJ1-2; no clear D. Germline V gene lookup returns CDR1 LNHDA and CDR2 SQIVND (reference sequence). Trimming shortened V by 3 bases and J by 8 bases, and 13 bases separated the two germline ends. CDR3 length equals 13 residues. CDR3 nucleotide sequence: TGTGCCAGTAGTATGGGAGTTCTGCGGGGCTACACCTTC. Its protein product is CASSMGVLRGYTF.

CDR3 in DNA: TGTGCCAGCAGCTCTTCAAACAGTTATGGCTACACCTTC. Translating it yields CASSSSNSYGYTF. J is TRBJ1-2 and V is TRBV5-8, with D uncertain. The CDR3 length is 13 residues. CDR1 is SGHTS and CDR2 is YDEGEE in the germline V gene. Trimming left V 3 bases short and J 5 bases short, with 11 bases between.

CDR3 DNA sequence: TGCGCCAGCAGTCTACGCCCCACAGGGGCTGAGACCCAGTACTTC. It specifies CASSLRPTGAETQYF. V gene TRBV5-1 combines with J gene TRBJ2-5; 7 nucleotides align to TRBD1. The CDR3 covers 15 residues. The germline CDR1 and CDR2 sequences are SGHRS and YFSETQ. V lost 5 bases and J lost 5; bases outside the gene matches: 12.

The chain carries TRBV3-1 (or the pseudogene TRBV3-2) and TRBJ2-7, with 10 bases lining up with TRBD2. CDR3 size: 16 residues. J was trimmed by 0 bases and V by 1 base; bases with no gene match: 3. In germline, CDR1 is LGHDT, CDR2 YNNKEL (reference sequence). CDR3 residues: CASSQGLAGVSYEQYF. Written as DNA, the CDR3 is TGTGCCAGCAGCCAAGGGCTAGCGGGAGTCTCCTACGAGCAGTACTTC.

The J gene is TRBJ1-1, the V gene TRBV21-1; TRBD1, the table's D call, lacks a check against the DNA. TRBV21-1 is a recognized pseudogene. The CDR3 totals 14 residues. CDR3 sequence reads: CASESREGYTEAFF. DNA for the CDR3: TGTGCCAGCGAAAGCAGGGAAGGGTACACTGAAGCTTTCTTT.

The chain recombines TRBV6-2 or TRBV6-3 with TRBJ2-7, with a weak D call TRBD2 (6 bases). From germline, CDR1 is MNHEY and CDR2 SVGEGT. The CDR3 consists of 16 residues. V was pared by 7 bases and J by 4 bases, with 23 bases between. CDR3 DNA sequence: TGTGCCAGCACCCCGGCGGGGCCTATGTTCGGATACGAGCAGTACTTC. Its translation: CASTPAGPMFGYEQYF.

This chain connects TRBV2 to TRBJ2-1; 10 bases line up with TRBD1. Germline CDR1 SNHLY, CDR2 FYNNEI. J lost 9 bases, V lost 6 bases, and 8 bases had no gene match. The CDR3 runs 14 residues. The CDR3 bases are TGTGCCAGCAGCGGACAGGGGGTCAACGGTGAGCAGTTCTTC. It yields the protein CASSGQGVNGEQFF.